Listed below are T cell receptor beta chains from one sample, sequenced in a study of CD4 and CD8 cells across lung adenocarcinoma regions. TCRdb ran MiXCR on the PCR reads and lists one entry per CDR3 protein. The table has 6,500 to 10,000 distinct CDR3 sequences, 54% seen once. The sequenced material came from CD8+ T cells from the center of a lung tumor. These receptors all stem from a female donor with lung adenocarcinoma. The CD4 and CD8 labels of this study may be unreliable. The CDR3 runs from the conserved cysteine through the conserved F or W. A D gene is named only where the DNA matches it firmly. A row's size may be missing; if present it is once, few, many or a size class.

v_call,clone_size,d_call,j_call,cdr3_nt,cdr3_aa
TRBV6-1,-,-,TRBJ2-3,TGTGCCGGCAGTGACGAAGCGCGGAGCCCAGAGACGCAGTACTTT,CAGSDEARSPETQYF
TRBV6-5,many,-,TRBJ2-3,TGTGCCAGCAGTTACTTTGGGGGGAGAGGCACAGATACGCAGTATTTT,CASSYFGGRGTDTQYF
TRBV6-2/TRBV6-3,-,-,TRBJ2-2,TGTGCCAGCAGCATACATAGTTCGAACACCGGGGAGCTGTTTTTT,CASSIHSSNTGELFF
TRBV7-2,-,-,TRBJ2-2,TGTGCCAGCAGCTTGGTCGGGAAAGAGAAGCTGTATTTT,CASSLVGKEKLYF
TRBV11-2,-,-,TRBJ2-5,TGTGCCAGCAGCCTAAGATCCAATGAGCAGTACTTC,CASSLRSNEQYF
TRBV6-1,-,-,TRBJ2-4,TGTGCCAGCAGGGGCTCCGGGGGCCGTGGCAAAGAGACGCAGTACTTC,CASRGSGGRGKETQYF
TRBV6-5,-,-,TRBJ2-7,TGTGCCAGCAGTTACTCGTTTGGGTTTCAATACGAGCAGTACTTC,CASSYSFGFQYEQYF
TRBV6-1,-,-,TRBJ2-3,TGTGCCAGCAGTGAAGGGTGGAGCACAAACACGCAGTATTTT,CASSEGWSTNTQYF
TRBV29-1,many,TRBD2,TRBJ2-7,TGCAGCGTTCGATGGCGGGAGTTAGACGAGCAGTACTTC,CSVRWRELDEQYF
TRBV11-3,-,TRBD2,TRBJ2-1,TGTGCCAGGGGCCGAAGGGCTGGCGGGAGCGGTGAGCAGTTCTTC,CARGRRAGGSGEQFF
TRBV27,many,-,TRBJ2-2,TGTGCCAGCAGCCCCCGGCACACCGGGGAGCTGTTTTTT,CASSPRHTGELFF
TRBV6-1,-,-,TRBJ2-7,TGTGCCAGCAGTGGTGGGCCCTACGAGCAGTACTTC,CASSGGPYEQYF
TRBV7-8,-,TRBD2,TRBJ2-1,TGTGCCAGCAGGAAAGCGGGGGCTAGCGGAATATACAATGAGCAGTTCTTC,CASRKAGASGIYNEQFF
TRBV7-9,many,TRBD1,TRBJ2-7,TGTGCCAGCAGCCTGGGACAGGGGGGGAATGAGCAGTACTTC,CASSLGQGGNEQYF